This record looks at one TCR beta chain sequence and its context. Its antigen remains unidentified. This sample was taken from a study of T cells in localized non-small cell lung cancer. Study observations and caveats: The appearance of a median roughly 58 of the top 100 tumor clones was seen in adjacent lung. Elevated circulating T cell density in blood was associated with longer overall survival. Uninvolved adjacent lung showed peak T cell clonality, exceeding tumor. Owing to sequencing of a solitary tumor region, heterogeneity cannot be discounted.

Sequenced by immunoSEQ multiplex PCR; TCRdb stores in-frame clones only, minus some. The table shows roughly 66,000 clones, with 75% to 90% occurring only once. The receptor comes from a woman aged 40 to 75 with stage I lung adenocarcinoma. This material consisted of peripheral blood, taken before any cancer treatment.

In nucleotides, the CDR3 is TGTGCCAGCAGCACTGGGACTGATCGTTTTTTCATGAACACTGAAGCTTTCTTT. Protein sequence: CASSTGTDRFFMNTEAFF. V is TRBV7-2 and J is TRBJ1-1, with a possible D match to TRBD1 (5 bases). The CDR3 consists of 18 residues. The V and J ends lost 5 bases and 0 bases respectively, with 22 bases between them. Per the germline V gene, CDR1 is SGHTA and CDR2 is FQGNSA.